This passage covers 20 T cell receptor beta chains from one sample sequenced in a study of T cell responses to AZD1222 COVID-19 vaccine. The table came from immunoSEQ multiplex PCR; TCRdb's copy has only in-frame clones and leaves some out. This sample has 170,000 or so clones, with just over 90% found just once. Source: peripheral blood, taken on day 0 of AZD1222 vaccination. The receptors shown here come from an adult in good health.

V usage is TRBV28 and J usage is TRBJ1-1; possible D gene TRBD1, 6 bases. V was pared by 6 bases and J by 8 bases, with 16 bases between. Looked up from germline, CDR1 is MDHEN and CDR2 is SYDVKM. The CDR3 length is 13 residues. Here the CDR3 reads CASSQDWGQEAFF. CDR3 in DNA: TGTGCCAGCAGCCAGGACTGGGGACAAGAAGCTTTCTTT.

The chain uses TRBV10-3 and TRBJ1-2, with a possible D match to TRBD1 (5 bases). The CDR3 is 12 amino acids. The germline V gene has CDR1 ENHRY and CDR2 SYGVKD. The germline V and J ends were trimmed by 2 bases and 8 bases, with 9 bases remaining between them. The CDR3 sequence is CAISEGAIGYTF. The CDR3 nucleotides read TGTGCCATCAGTGAGGGGGCGATCGGCTACACCTTC.

The J gene is TRBJ2-7, the V gene TRBV11-1; 7 bases fit TRBD1. After removal of 5 bases from V and 4 bases from J, the junction contained 8 bases not matched to a gene. This CDR3 comprises 14 residues. Germline V gene data show CDR1 as SGHAT and CDR2 as FQDESV (reference sequence). The CDR3 is CASSMGTDTYEQYF. The CDR3, as DNA: TGTGCCAGCAGCATGGGGACAGACACATACGAGCAGTACTTC.

The rearrangement joins TRBV6-4 to TRBJ2-3, with 7 bases that match TRBD2. V was clipped by 2 bases and J by 3 bases; unmatched bases: 8. Germline V gene sequence: CDR1 MRHNA, CDR2 SNTAGT. CDR3 length: 16 amino acids. In nucleotides, the CDR3 is TGTGCCAGCAGTGACGAAGCTGGCGGGGGAACAGATACGCAGTATTTT. This gives the protein CASSDEAGGGTDTQYF.

This chain joins TRBV6-5 and TRBJ1-2; 10 nucleotides match TRBD1. The germline V gene encodes CDR1 MNHEY and CDR2 SVGAGI. CDR3 length equals 13 residues. Trimming at V came to 6 bases and at J to 6 bases, leaving 4 bases not matched to a gene. The CDR3 reads CASRLGQGDGYTF. In DNA form, the CDR3 reads TGTGCCAGCAGATTAGGACAGGGGGATGGCTACACCTTC.

V and J are TRBV7-3 and TRBJ1-1, with TRBD1 matching 8 bases. Germline V CDR1 and CDR2: SGHTA, FQGTGA. The CDR3 covers 15 residues. Losses at the gene ends were 5 bases for V and 4 bases for J; bases not matched to a gene: 9. For the CDR3, the DNA is TGTGCCAGCAGCCCCAACGGACAGGGATTCACTGAAGCTTTCTTT. Its protein is CASSPNGQGFTEAFF.

This clone was observed a handful of times. V is TRBV29-1 and J is TRBJ1-2, with a weak D call TRBD1 (5 bases). The germline V gene encodes CDR1 SQVTM and CDR2 ANQGSEA. The CDR3 sequence is 13 residues long. V was cut by 6 bases and J by 4 bases, with 15 bases left in between. The CDR3, as DNA: TGCAGCGTCCTTCCGGGGGAGGGCTATGGCTACACCTTC. Its protein product is CSVLPGEGYGYTF.

V and J are TRBV5-1 and TRBJ1-3, with no clear D. Germline CDR1 SGHRS, CDR2 YFSETQ. The CDR3 spans 13 residues. With 4 bases removed from V and 2 bases from J, the gap between germline ends came to 7 bases. The CDR3 region has the DNA TGCGCCAGCAGCATAGGGACTGGAAACACCATATATTTT. As protein: CASSIGTGNTIYF.

The gene calls are TRBV7-3 and TRBJ2-2; no definite D call. Trimming removed 5 bases at V and 5 bases at J, with 9 bases between. Germline V gives CDR1 SGHTA, CDR2 FQGTGA. There are 13 residues in the CDR3. The CDR3 is CASSQSGTGELFF. Here the CDR3 DNA reads TGTGCCAGCAGCCAATCTGGGACCGGGGAGCTGTTTTTT.

The chain recombines TRBV2 with TRBJ1-4; 7 bases map to TRBD1. The V and J ends lost 6 bases and 2 bases, in that order; junction bases with no gene match: 6. Germline V lookup: CDR1 SNHLY, CDR2 FYNNEI. The CDR3 length is 15 residues. CDR3 DNA: TGTGCCAGCAGGCAACAGGGGACCACTAATGAAAAACTGTTTTTT. Protein sequence: CASRQQGTTNEKLFF.

V is TRBV5-6 and J is TRBJ2-7; D gene uncertain. Trimming shortened V by 4 bases and J by 3 bases, and 5 bases separated the two germline ends. This CDR3 is 11 amino acids long. CDR1 SGHDT and CDR2 YYEEEE come from the germline V gene. CDR3 in amino acids: CASSQRYEQYF. CDR3 in DNA: TGTGCCAGCAGCCAACGCTACGAGCAGTACTTC.

The CDR3 protein is CASSQDPSGGSDTQYF. CDR3 bases: TGCGCCAGCAGCCAAGATCCTAGCGGGGGGTCAGATACGCAGTATTTT. V usage is TRBV4-1 and J usage is TRBJ2-3; 11 nucleotides align to TRBD2. Germline assignment: CDR1 MGHRA and CDR2 YSYEKL. This CDR3 is 16 amino acids long. With 0 bases clipped from V and 4 bases from J, the junction kept 3 bases outside the gene matches.

V gene TRBV5-1 combines with J gene TRBJ1-5; 8 nucleotides agree with TRBD1. This CDR3 contains 14 residues. The germline V gene has CDR1 SGHRS and CDR2 YFSETQ. The trim removed 4 bases at V and 5 bases at J, leaving 5 bases unmatched. Here the CDR3 reads CASSLRTGHQPQHF. CDR3 sequence (DNA): TGCGCCAGCAGCCTTAGGACAGGGCATCAGCCCCAGCATTTT.

This clone was observed a handful of times. The J gene is TRBJ1-4, the V gene TRBV29-1; D not resolved. The V gene lost 6 bases and the J gene lost 0 bases, with 11 bases spanning the gap. The V gene's germline CDR1 is SQVTM and CDR2 ANQGSEA. This CDR3 comprises 14 residues. CDR3 nucleotides: TGCAGCGTCCGCTACTTAGCAACTAATGAAAAACTGTTTTTT. Translated: CSVRYLATNEKLFF.

V is TRBV7-2 and J is TRBJ2-2, with D possibly being TRBD1 or TRBD2 (5 bases each). Trimming cost V 1 base and J 4 bases, with 10 bases left between them. The CDR3 spans 15 residues. Germline V gene lookup returns CDR1 SGHTA and CDR2 FQGNSA. CDR3 DNA sequence: TGTGCCAGCAGCTTAGGGGGCGCGGGCACCGGGGAGCTGTTTTTT. Translated: CASSLGGAGTGELFF.

The chain is built from TRBV28 and TRBJ1-4; no reliable D call. V shed 6 bases and J shed 4 bases, with 18 bases lying between them. CDR3 length: 16 residues. Germline V CDR1 and CDR2: MDHEN, SYDVKM. In DNA form, the CDR3 reads TGTGCCAGCAGCCCTAGTGGGCCTGGGTTTAATGAAAAACTGTTTTTT. This sequence encodes CASSPSGPGFNEKLFF.

V and J are TRBV7-8 and TRBJ2-7, with D uncertain. Germline CDR1 reads SGHVS; CDR2 reads FQNEAQ. This CDR3 spans 15 amino acids. V lost 1 base, J lost 7 bases, and 17 bases lay in between. This chain's CDR3 is CASSLDSVGSREQYF. The CDR3 nucleotides read TGTGCCAGCAGCTTAGATTCCGTCGGGTCGCGTGAGCAGTACTTC.

The V and J genes are TRBV6-5 and TRBJ1-1, with D perhaps TRBD1 (5 bases). The CDR3 has 14 residues. The ends were cut back, 3 bases at V and 1 base at J, with 9 bases in the middle. Looked up from germline, CDR1 is MNHEY and CDR2 is SVGAGI. The DNA of the CDR3 is TGTGCCAGCAGTTATTCCGACAGGAACACTGAAGCTTTCTTT. This gives the protein CASSYSDRNTEAFF.

There are many counts of this clone. V usage is TRBV5-4 and J usage is TRBJ1-3; D gene ambiguous. Trimming took off 0 bases at V and 0 bases at J, with 7 bases between the two ends. CDR3 size: 15 residues. Germline-derived CDR1 and CDR2 are SGHNT and YYREEE (reference sequence). Here the CDR3 DNA reads TGTGCCAGCAGCTTGGATATCGCCTCTGGAAACACCATATATTTT. Residues: CASSLDIASGNTIYF.

This chain joins TRBV7-9 and TRBJ2-7; 8 bases agree with TRBD1. The germline V gene has CDR1 SEHNR and CDR2 FQNEAQ (reference sequence). The CDR3 extends over 15 amino acids. J lost 2 bases, V lost 5 bases, and 8 bases had no gene match. In DNA form, the CDR3 reads TGTGCCAGCAGCCCCTGGACAGGGAACCCCTACGAGCAGTACTTC. This translates into CASSPWTGNPYEQYF.